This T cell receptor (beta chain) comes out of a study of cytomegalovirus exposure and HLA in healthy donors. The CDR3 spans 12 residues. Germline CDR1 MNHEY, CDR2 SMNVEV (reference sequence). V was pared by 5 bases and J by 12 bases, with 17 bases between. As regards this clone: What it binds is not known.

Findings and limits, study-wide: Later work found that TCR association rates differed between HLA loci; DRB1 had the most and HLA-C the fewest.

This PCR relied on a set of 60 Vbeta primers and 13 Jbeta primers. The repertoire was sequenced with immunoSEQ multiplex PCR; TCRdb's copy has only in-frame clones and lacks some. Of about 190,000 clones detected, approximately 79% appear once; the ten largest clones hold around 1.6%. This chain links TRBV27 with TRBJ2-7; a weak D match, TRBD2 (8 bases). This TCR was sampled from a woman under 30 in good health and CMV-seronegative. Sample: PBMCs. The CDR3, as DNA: TGTGCCAGCAGTAGGCCCGGGGGGGACAGGTACTTC. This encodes CASSRPGGDRYF.